The T cell receptor (beta chain) under discussion was sequenced for a study of CD8 T cells in ankylosing spondylitis. This clonotype was observed a handful of times. What it binds is not known. One end of the junction varies from germline; a read error may be responsible. TCRdb called the 5' RACE reads again in MiXCR, with one record for every CDR3 protein. This sample has about 390,000 distinct CDR3 sequences, with around 24% found just once. Findings and caveats of the study: Certain motif variants had earlier been reported in reactive arthritis synovial fluid and blood. Matched ankylosing spondylitis synovial fluid reportedly showed significant enrichment of disease-linked clones. One TCR beta motif, made up of under ten highly homologous variants, appeared characteristic of ankylosing spondylitis blood.

CDR3 length equals 16 residues. CDR1 is SGHTA, CDR2 FQGNSA, per germline. The receptor comes from a male donor with ankylosing spondylitis. The sequenced material came from blood, either unsorted or a sorted T cell fraction (not recorded which). This chain connects TRBV7-2 to TRBJ2-1; D might be TRBD1 or TRBD2, each matching 5 bases. CDR3 residues: CASSSQGPPLYNDQFF. CDR3 nucleotides: TGTGCCAGCAGCTCTCAGGGACCACCCCTCTACAATGATCAGTTCTTC.